This T cell receptor beta chain is from a study of blood T cells in healthy people across ages (dated by TCRdb to between 2015 and 2016). In terms of the full investigation: In model experiments, template switching captured about one uniquely barcoded TCR beta cDNA molecule for every two T cells. Using deep sequencing normalized with unique cDNA molecular identifiers, the study measured how TCR beta repertoire diversity changes with age. The study analyzed two additional independent replicas of 1 million unique cDNA reads from the same blood draw for two donors, one aged 18 to 29 and one aged 80 or older. The donors were split into four age groups: young (average around 17 years), middle-aged (roughly 39), aged (around 67) and long-lived (roughly 77). Overall results and qualifications from the work: Conclusive comparison of naive and antigen-experienced compartments was prevented by the profiling of bulk unsorted PBMCs. The percentage of naive T cells measured by flow cytometry correlated strongly with observed TCR beta diversity. Because the CMV infection status of the donors was unknown, age-related changes in expanded clonotypes may potentially have been confounded. As age increased, observed TCR beta diversity per million T cells dropped in a roughly linear way, and a significant reduction was already evident by age 40. Total diversity estimates from one million sequenced T cells were considered lower bounds and underestimates. Compared with the aged group, the long-lived group had more naive CD4+ T cells, fewer expanded clones and increased TCR diversity, a pattern suggesting age selection.

This clonotype appeared many times. This clone's antigen is unknown. No much larger clone exists at a distance of one base, and base qualities are not known. The CDR3 covers 14 residues, taking in both the cysteine and the phenylalanine. Only the CDR3 part of the read is kept: 42 bases, read in frame from the first base. The germline V gene (reference sequence) specifies LNHDA as CDR1 and SQIVND as CDR2. The germline V and J ends show losses of 5 bases and 0 bases respectively, and no gene match explains 1 base of the junction. Donors were 30 to 45 systemically healthy Caucasian individuals from Russia aged 6 to 90 years. Approximately 9.7 milliliters of peripheral blood were drawn from each donor into EDTA-treated Vacutainer tubes. PBMCs were isolated by Ficoll-Paque density-gradient centrifugation, with at least 7 million obtained per sample. Total RNA was extracted from PBMCs with Trizol reagent, with at least 6 micrograms obtained per sample. For every donor, an aliquot of PBMCs went through flow cytometry to measure the percentages of naive CD45RAhigh/CD27high T cells.

Library prep was done by 5' RACE. The data were produced on an Illumina HiSeq 2500. The second PCR ran for roughly 7 to 11 cycles and used a J-beta primer mix along with a sample-barcoded 5' primer. Each TCR beta cDNA molecule received a unique molecular identifier from a template-switch 5' adaptor carrying 12 random nucleotides. At least 2.5 million CDR3-containing paired-end reads were obtained from each sample. The Mint cDNA synthesis kit, primed by a TRBC-specific oligonucleotide, was used to synthesize first-strand cDNA from all RNA. Following uracil-DNA glycosylase treatment, a first 18-cycle PCR with universal primers M1SS and BC2_uni_R was performed on all cDNA. In the authors' own workflow: Each sample was normalized by randomly selecting 1 million high-quality reads, each carrying a distinct molecular identifier. Instead of being binned into consensus sequences, reads that shared molecular identifiers were thrown out. MiTCR, set to a Q25 quality threshold and the strictest error-elimination algorithm, was used for CDR3 identification, clonotype clustering and error correction. A nonparametric unseen species model with Euler transformation was used to estimate lower-bound total TCR beta diversity. TCRdb cleaned the public reads at Q25 with fastp, built clones with MiXCR and kept in-frame beta chains. Identical CDR3 proteins give one entry, which carries the most common genes and DNA. In this record, the V and J calls reflect TCRdb's handling and not the investigators' own analysis. The sample table lists 800,000 to 950,000 distinct CDR3 sequences, almost 30% of them with a count of one. The top ten clonotypes cover 10% to 13% of the sample.

Another study also made use of these data, one on T cells of mothers and their children. The second study's paper adds: Nine systemically healthy Caucasian individuals served as donors, namely three mothers together with their six children. cDNA synthesis used all of the extracted RNA, with approximately 1.4 ug of RNA in each 15 ul reaction. In the second PCR, sample barcodes and 2-4 random nucleotides were introduced via the M1S primer. Each mother yielded over 9 million TCR beta CDR3 reads and each child about 3 million reads. TCR recombination output is similarly shaped by thymic selection in related and unrelated pairs, with a minor effect exerted by inherited differences. Normalized repertoire overlap was always slightly but never significantly higher in related than unrelated mother-child pairs. With a sensitivity of roughly 93 clones per million clonotypes, no persistent microchimeric T cell clones were detected. In the study, deep NGS was used to compare the TCR beta repertoires of mothers and children, and features distinguishing related mother-child pairs from unrelated individuals were sought. The mean age was 40 +/- 4 years for the mothers and about 12 +/- 4 years for the children. After adapter ligation with NEBNext reagents, the libraries were sequenced on Illumina HiSeq 2000 with 100+100 nt paired-end reads. To avoid cross-contamination, the mother libraries and the child libraries were prepared a month apart and sequenced in separate runs. Between roughly 500,000 and 2,300,000 distinct TCR beta clonotypes were identified per donor. Naive TCR beta clonotypes were estimated from low-frequency clonotypes matched to each donor's FACS-determined naive share, without sorting.

The V gene is TRBV19 and the J gene is TRBJ2-3; 8 bases in between match TRBD2. Source material: blood. The clonotype comes from a woman aged 40 to 50 in good health. The DNA reads TGTGCCAGTAGTGGACTAGCTAGCACAGATACGCAGTATTTT. It specifies CASSGLASTDTQYF.